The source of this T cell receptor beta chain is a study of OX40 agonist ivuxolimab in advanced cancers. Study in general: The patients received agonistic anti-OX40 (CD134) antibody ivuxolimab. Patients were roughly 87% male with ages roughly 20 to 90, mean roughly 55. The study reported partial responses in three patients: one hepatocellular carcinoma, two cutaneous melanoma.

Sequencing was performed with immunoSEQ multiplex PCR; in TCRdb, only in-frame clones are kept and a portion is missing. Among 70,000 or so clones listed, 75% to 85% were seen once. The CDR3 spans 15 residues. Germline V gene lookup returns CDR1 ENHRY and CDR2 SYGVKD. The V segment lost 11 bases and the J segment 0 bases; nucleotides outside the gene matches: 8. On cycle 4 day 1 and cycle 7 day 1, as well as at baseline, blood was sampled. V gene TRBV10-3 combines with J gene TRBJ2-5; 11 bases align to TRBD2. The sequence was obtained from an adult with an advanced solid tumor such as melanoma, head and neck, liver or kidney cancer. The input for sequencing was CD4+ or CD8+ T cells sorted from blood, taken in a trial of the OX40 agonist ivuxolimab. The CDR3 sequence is CASLGTSGNQETQYF. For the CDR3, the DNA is TGTGCCTCACTGGGGACTAGCGGAAACCAAGAGACCCAGTACTTC.